This T cell receptor (beta chain) was captured in a study of T cell responses to AZD1222 COVID-19 vaccine. Doses given second, at about 4 or about 12 weeks, were pooled. Libraries were prepared by immunoSEQ multiplex PCR; TCRdb keeps only in-frame clonotypes and omits some of them. The top ten clones hold around 1% of a sample with some 130,000 clones, about nine tenths of them seen once. Germline assignment: CDR1 LNHNV and CDR2 YYDKDF (reference sequence). There are 13 residues in the CDR3. Trimming pared 1 base from V and 7 bases from J, leaving 10 bases between. Notes on this clone: Its cognate antigen is unknown.

Study conclusions and caveats: Repertoires were obtained only post-peak T cell response.

This TCR derives from an adult who received the AZD1222 COVID-19 vaccine. Source: peripheral blood, taken 28 days after the second AZD1222 dose. The chain recombines TRBV15 with TRBJ1-2, with D unclear. The CDR3 reads CATSRGYRGGYTF. The CDR3 DNA is TGTGCCACCAGCAGAGGATATCGGGGTGGCTACACCTTC.